This TCR beta chain was captured by sequencing in a study of shared T cell receptors in the human thymus. Assay used: immunoSEQ multiplex PCR; TCRdb lists only in-frame clones, some missing. The repertoire has under 450,000 clones, 85% to 95% of them found once; the top ten carry about 0.02%. Germline V gene data show CDR1 as GTSNPN and CDR2 as SVGIG (reference sequence). This CDR3 is 16 amino acids long. Unmatched junction bases numbered 14, after V lost 3 bases and J lost 4 bases. Only one count was recorded for this clone. The genes are TRBV30 and TRBJ2-7; TRBD1 matches at 8 bases. This TCR came from a human donor. The sample was thymocytes. CDR3 residues: CAWSREGQGAVYEQYF. DNA of the CDR3: TGTGCCTGGAGCCGCGAGGGGCAGGGGGCGGTGTACGAGCAGTACTTC.